The entry below gives a single T cell receptor (beta chain) sequence along with its context. The sample comes from a study of blood T cell repertoires in COVID-19. TCRdb's table, derived via immunoSEQ multiplex PCR, lists solely in-frame clones and lacks some. The sample shows about 13,000 clones, approximately 91% of them seen only once. Trimming took 5 bases from V and 7 from J, leaving 13 bases between them. CDR1 is PRHDT and CDR2 is FYEKMQ in the germline V gene (reference sequence). The CDR3 length is 13 residues. The source material was peripheral blood. This sequence joins TRBV13 and TRBJ2-3; D is possibly TRBD1 (5 bases). The sequence came from a human donor in a cohort sampled during active COVID-19. The CDR3 is CASSRQRLNTQYF. CDR3 nucleotides: TGTGCCAGCAGCCGACAGAGATTAAATACGCAGTATTTT. Looking up the rest from reference TRBV13 and TRBJ2-3 gives the full variable domain: AAGVIQSPRHLIKEKRETATLKCYPIPRHDTVYWYQQGPGQDPQFLISFYEKMQSDKGSIPDRFSAQQFSDYHSELNMSSLELGDSALYFCASSRQRLNTQYFGPGTRLTVL.